The rows below give T cell receptor beta chains drawn from one sample of a study of shared clonotypes between healthy human individuals. Sequencing used immunoSEQ multiplex PCR; TCRdb keeps in-frame clones, though not all of them. This table has 950,000 to 1,100,000 clones, approximately 68% appearing once. Sequenced input: memory CD4+ T cells sorted from blood. The source of these receptors is a man younger than 30 in good health. Both conserved end residues are part of each CDR3. The order of the fields is J gene, clone size, D gene, V gene, CDR3 DNA, CDR3 protein. A D gene is named only where the DNA matches it firmly. Where a row states a size, it is once, few, many or the class of an expanded clone; other rows omit it.

TRBJ1-1 | . | . | TRBV13 | TGTGCCAGCAGCGGACCCACTGAAGCTTTCTTT | CASSGPTEAFF
TRBJ2-5 | . | . | TRBV5-6 | TGTGCCAGCAGCTTCCCGAGCGGTGGTGGGGAGACCCAGTACTTC | CASSFPSGGGETQYF
TRBJ1-6 | . | TRBD1 | TRBV2 | TGTGCCAGCAGATTAAGACAGGGAGAGGGTTCACCCCTCCACTTT | CASRLRQGEGSPLHF
TRBJ1-1 | . | . | TRBV25-1 | TGTGCCAGCAGTCCACCATCCCCCTCGGGGAACACTGAAGCTTTCTTT | CASSPPSPSGNTEAFF
TRBJ2-3 | few | TRBD1 | TRBV5-1 | TGCGCCAGCAGCGTAACCGGGACAGGGGTAGATACGCAGTATTTT | CASSVTGTGVDTQYF
TRBJ2-3 | . | . | TRBV10-3 | TGTGCCATCAGAACTAGCACAGATACGCAGTATTTT | CAIRTSTDTQYF
TRBJ1-2 | . | . | TRBV28 | TGTGCCAGCAGTCCACCCTCGAGCGGAAACTATGGCTACACCTTC | CASSPPSSGNYGYTF
TRBJ2-7 | . | TRBD1 | TRBV19 | TGTGCCAGTAGAATTTCGACAGGGGGCGGTTACGAGCAGTACTTC | CASRISTGGGYEQYF
TRBJ2-3 | . | TRBD1 | TRBV29-1 | TGCAGCGTTGACGCCCCTTTCCGGGACAGGGGTACAGATACGCAGTATTTT | CSVDAPFRDRGTDTQYF
TRBJ1-5 | . | TRBD1 | TRBV6-1 | TGTGCCAGCTACGGGACAGGGGGCTTTCAGCCCCAGCATTTT | CASYGTGGFQPQHF
TRBJ1-1 | . | . | TRBV5-4 | TGTGCCAGCAGCTCTCTTGGGGGGCGGGGGAACACTGAAGCTTTCTTT | CASSSLGGRGNTEAFF
TRBJ2-2 | . | . | TRBV2 | TGTGCCAGCAGTGCGGAGGTTATCGGGGAGCTGTTTTTT | CASSAEVIGELFF